The entry below describes one TCR beta chain. Mismatch with germline at one junction end may stem from a read error. This sample was included in a study of blood T cells in healthy people across ages. Donors were healthy Caucasian individuals from Russia aged roughly 6 to 95. Using a J-beta primer mix together with a sample-barcoded 5' primer, a second PCR was run for 7 to 11 cycles. TCRdb re-called the 5' RACE reads with MiXCR, one entry per CDR3 protein. The sample has about 1.6 million distinct CDR3 sequences, roughly 30% seen once. The germline V gene has CDR1 PRHDT and CDR2 FYEKMQ (reference sequence). There are 15 residues in the CDR3.

The rearrangement joins TRBV13 to TRBJ2-7; D may be TRBD2 (6 bases). The receptor comes from a woman in her twenties or thirties in good health. Sequencing input: blood. In DNA form, the CDR3 reads TGTACCAGCATCCCCCGACTGCGCGGGATATACGAGCAGTACTTC. It encodes CTSIPRLRGIYEQYF.